This T cell receptor (beta chain) was documented in a study of immune evolution from preneoplasia to lung adenocarcinoma. Germline V lookup: CDR1 MNHNS, CDR2 SASEGT. CDR3 length equals 12 residues. Trimming shortened V by 5 bases and J by 8 bases, and 12 bases separated the two germline ends. Points on this clone: The antigen is undetermined.

TCRdb's table, derived via immunoSEQ multiplex PCR, lists solely in-frame clones and lacks some. The sample records around 21,000 clones, less than 80% being singletons. General study points: Top clone frequencies peaked in normal lung, apparently declining through invasive adenocarcinoma.

Resections took place in Japan or China from about 2014 to 2018. Two lung cancer pathologists independently confirmed each histologic diagnosis. Nucleic acids came from premalignant or tumor cells enriched by macro-dissection. The V and J genes are TRBV6-1 and TRBJ1-1, with unresolved D. Material for sequencing was FFPE invasive lung adenocarcinoma tissue. This clonotype originated in a person aged 55 to 69 with lung adenocarcinoma. The CDR3 DNA is TGTGCCAGCAGTTTTATGACCAGGGAAGCTTTCTTT. Translated: CASSFMTREAFF.